This T cell receptor beta chain derives from a study of technical replicates of blood from several donors. The table came from immunoSEQ multiplex PCR; TCRdb's copy has only in-frame clones and leaves some out. Here the sample spans about 56,000 clones, about 95% being singletons. V lost 6 bases and J 1 base, leaving 9 bases between the germline ends. Germline-derived CDR1 and CDR2 are SEHNR and FQNEAQ (reference sequence). The CDR3 is 14 residues long. This receptor was obtained from a human donor in good health. Some clones in this sample may be carry-over from other donors' samples. The sequenced sample consisted of PBMCs. The chain uses TRBV7-9 and TRBJ2-2; D possibly corresponds to TRBD1 (6 bases). The CDR3 sequence is CASRIQGNTGELFF. In nucleotides, the CDR3 is TGTGCCAGCAGAATACAGGGGAACACCGGGGAGCTGTTTTTT.